Detailed here is one T cell receptor (beta chain). What it recognizes is unknown. Other DNA sequences in the sample encode the same CDR3. Profiling relied on immunoSEQ multiplex PCR, and the TCRdb table lists in-frame clones only, not all of them. The sample includes 100,000 or so clones, 92% of them seen just once. With 0 bases clipped from V and 4 bases from J, the junction kept 3 bases outside the gene matches. Germline V gene sequence: CDR1 PRHDT, CDR2 FYEKMQ (reference sequence). The CDR3 is 14 residues long. These data belong to a study of OX40 agonist ivuxolimab in advanced cancers. At the level of the study: Hepatocellular carcinoma, melanoma, renal cell or head and neck cancer was diagnosed in the dose-escalation patients. Findings and limits, study-wide: At 0.1 to 3.0 mg/kg, clonal expansion of CD4+ and CD8+ blood T cells had occurred by week 6.

This receptor was identified in an adult with an advanced solid tumor such as melanoma, head and neck, liver or kidney cancer. The genes are TRBV13 and TRBJ2-7; 7 bases fit TRBD1. The sequencing used CD4+ or CD8+ T cells sorted from blood, collected in a trial of the OX40 agonist ivuxolimab. CDR3 sequence: CASSLGRGIYEQYF. For the CDR3, the DNA is TGTGCCAGCAGCTTAGGCAGGGGGATTTACGAGCAGTACTTC.